This T cell receptor beta chain was profiled in a study of molecular identifiers for immune sequencing clone quantification (dated by TCRdb to between 2018 and 2020). For the wider study: For a replicate experiment, RNA from approximately 20,000 or 98,000 naive CD8 T cells was divided into five aliquots, and four of the five aliquots were sequenced. The study was a methods study using CD8 T cells to benchmark molecular-identifier clustering-based TCR repertoire sequencing (MIDCIRS) and TCR RNA copy counting. Broad study findings and their caveats: Highly expanded clone sizes could be underestimated because identical TCR molecules may share a barcode. In CMV-specific effector cells, clones with more than 20 RNA copies accounted for over 97% of molecules, whereas in naive cells such clones accounted for under 1%. Modeling estimated about 3.3 recovered TCR RNA copies per cell, compared with roughly 10 by digital PCR, which implies about 30% capture efficiency. The naive libraries included spiked-in Jurkat TCR RNA (about nine copies' worth), and this Jurkat TCR RNA is not part of the donor repertoire. Spiked-in Jurkat TCR RNA equivalent to a single cell was reported to be detectable even among 800,000 to 1,000,000 naive CD8 T cells. When barcode sub-clustering was left out, chimeric consensus sequences inflated TCR diversity, with chimeras reaching as high as 47%.

The method behind the library was PCR. The sequencer was an Illumina HiSeq 4000. Preparation of bulk TCR libraries followed a previously described approach, with the TCR primers listed in Table S5. Purification of total RNA was performed with the Qiagen AllPrep DNA/RNA kit. Reads from multiple sequencing runs of the same library were pooled before analysis. The study's processing was this. Reads were retained only if an exact TCR constant sequence was present, and the retained reads were trimmed to 150 nt and grouped according to their 12-nt molecular barcodes. Reads in each barcode group were sub-clustered using a 15% Levenshtein threshold, and a quality-weighted consensus sequence was built for each RNA molecule. Non-functional sequences were excluded, and lower-count sequences lying one edit away from another sequence were also excluded. On the basis of fitting two negative binomial distributions, barcode sub-clusters with fewer than 20% of the maximum read count were discarded. The public reads were run again by TCRdb, first through fastp at Q25 and then through MiXCR, and only productive beta chains were kept. CDR3 protein duplicates are merged, each entry listing the most common genes and DNA. For this entry, the V and J calls and clone size follow TCRdb and not the study's own pipeline. Present in this sample are some 320,000 distinct CDR3 sequences, over 20% of which were seen just once. Of the sample, over 0.7% falls within the top ten clones.

This clonotype came up a few times. Its antigen specificity is not known. Base qualities are not provided; no much larger clone lies one nucleotide away. Libraries of naive CD8 T cells were built from anywhere between about 17,000 and 1,000,000 sorted cells, with 10%, 30% or 50% of the purified RNA used. On a BD FACSAria II, naive CD8 T cells were FACS-sorted as CD8+CD4-CCR7+CD45RA+ and collected into RLT Plus buffer. To test detection sensitivity, Jurkat RNA equivalent to under 12 TCR copies was spiked into samples of roughly 18,000-1,000,000 naive CD8 T cells. Enrichment of CD8 T cells was done with RosetteSep CD8+ T Cell Enrichment Cocktail plus Ficoll-Paque, and ACK red cell lysis came afterward. The TCR was taken from a human donor in good health. Some libraries in this study had Jurkat cell RNA spiked in. Sequencing was carried out using naive CD8+ T cells from blood, with Jurkat cell RNA spiked in. The cell subset or site label corresponds to: FACS-sorted CD8+CD4-CCR7+CD45RA+ naive T cells.

The CDR3 loop reads CASSQAGTGNQPQHF. The DNA is TGCGCCAGCAGCCAAGCAGGGACTGGAAATCAGCCCCAGCATTTT. The chain was built from TRBV4-1 and TRBJ1-5; the D gene is perhaps TRBD1, from 5 matching bases. Via the germline V gene, CDR1 is MGHRA and CDR2 YSYEKL. From cysteine to phenylalanine, the CDR3 is 15 amino acids long. Of the read, only the CDR3 DNA is kept; its 45 bases are in frame from base 1. Trimming costs V 1 base and J 4 bases, and their ends lie 11 bases apart.